Below, one TCR beta chain is given with its context. The data were obtained in a study of shared clonotypes between healthy human individuals. Profiling relied on immunoSEQ multiplex PCR, and the TCRdb table lists in-frame clones only, not all of them. Among about 1.1 million clones listed, around three quarters were seen once. The CDR3 is 14 residues long. The germline V gene encodes CDR1 SNHLY and CDR2 FYNNEI. The trim removed 6 bases at V and 7 bases at J, leaving 8 bases unmatched. The sequence was obtained from a man between 18 and 29 years old in good health. Some clones in this sample may be carry-over from other donors' samples. The chain links TRBV2 to TRBJ1-1; 10 bases agree with TRBD1. The material sequenced was memory CD4+ T cells from PBMCs. Regarding subset: CD45RA-negative fraction. The CDR3 reads CASSVGTGVGEAFF. The CDR3, as DNA: TGTGCCAGCAGCGTTGGGACAGGGGTCGGTGAAGCTTTCTTT.